The 3 T cell receptor beta chains below come from one sample, sequenced in a study of PD-L1 blockade in urothelial cancer. Time point noted: pretreatment peripheral blood. Some clones are missing from TCRdb's copy, which holds only in-frame ones; the method was immunoSEQ multiplex PCR. This sample yields 45,000 to 55,000 clones, of which more than 80% are seen a single time; approximately 1.3% belongs to the top ten. The material sequenced was PBMCs, taken around atezolizumab (anti-PD-L1) treatment. All receptors derive from a man aged 50 to 60 with urothelial cancer.

V usage is TRBV9 and J usage is TRBJ2-5, with D possibly matching TRBD1 (6 bases). Germline loops: CDR1 SGDLS, CDR2 YYNGEE. CDR3 length equals 16 residues. V lost 0 bases to trimming and J lost 2 bases, with 14 bases between them. The DNA of the CDR3 is TGTGCCAGCAGCGTAGGGCCCGGGGACACACAAGAGACCCAGTACTTC. It yields the protein CASSVGPGDTQETQYF.

This sequence joins TRBV13 and TRBJ2-5; tentative D call: TRBD1 (5 bases). The germline V gene encodes CDR1 PRHDT and CDR2 FYEKMQ (reference sequence). The length of the CDR3 is 13 residues. The V end lost 4 bases, the J end lost 6 bases, and 12 bases lay between the germline ends. The CDR3 DNA reads TGTGCCAGCAGCTCCCTCGACAGAAAGACCCAGTACTTC. It yields the protein CASSSLDRKTQYF.

The genes are TRBV7-8 and TRBJ2-3; no firm D call. The V end was cut by 5 bases, the J end by 0 bases, with 12 bases between. The CDR3 has 15 residues. Germline V gene sequence: CDR1 SGHVS, CDR2 FQNEAQ. CDR3 bases: TGTGCCAGCAGCCCCGCTGAGCTTAGCACAGATACGCAGTATTTT. As protein: CASSPAELSTDTQYF.